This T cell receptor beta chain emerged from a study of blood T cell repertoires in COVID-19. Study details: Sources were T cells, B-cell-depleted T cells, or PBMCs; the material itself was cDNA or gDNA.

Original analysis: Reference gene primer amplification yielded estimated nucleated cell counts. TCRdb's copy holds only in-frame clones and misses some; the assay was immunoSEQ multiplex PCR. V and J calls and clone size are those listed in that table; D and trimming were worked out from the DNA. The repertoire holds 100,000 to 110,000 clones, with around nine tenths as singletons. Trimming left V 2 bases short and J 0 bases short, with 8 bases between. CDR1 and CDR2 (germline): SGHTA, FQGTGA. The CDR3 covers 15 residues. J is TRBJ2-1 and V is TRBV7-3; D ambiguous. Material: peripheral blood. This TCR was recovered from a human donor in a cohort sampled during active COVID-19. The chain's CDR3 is CASSLESSSYNEQFF. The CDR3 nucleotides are TGTGCCAGCAGCTTAGAGTCGAGCTCCTACAATGAGCAGTTCTTC.